This entry lists 20 T cell receptor beta chains sequenced from one sample in a study of naive and memory T cell subsets. An equimolar mix of two oligonucleotides served as the beta constant-region primer for TRBC1 and TRBC2. Each CDR3 protein is one row after TCRdb ran MiXCR on the UMI-ligation and nested PCR reads. The table records 130,000 to 150,000 distinct CDR3 sequences, more than 15% of them present only once. What was sequenced was naive CD4+ T cells from blood. The receptor set was obtained from a human donor in good health.

V is TRBV4-3 and J is TRBJ1-5, with D unresolved. V was cut by 0 bases and J by 4 bases, with 10 bases left in between. Germline CDR1 and CDR2: LGHNA and YSLEER. CDR3 length: 15 residues. The CDR3 sequence is CASSQDFTTNQPQHF. DNA of the CDR3: TGCGCCAGCAGCCAAGATTTCACGACAAATCAGCCCCAGCATTTT.

The V and J genes are TRBV12-3 or TRBV12-4 and TRBJ1-2; D is possibly TRBD1 (5 bases). This CDR3 spans 15 amino acids. Trimming took off 5 bases at V and 1 base at J, with 14 bases between the two ends. The CDR3 reads CASSPRGGINYGYTF. CDR3 nucleotides: TGTGCCAGCAGTCCGCGGGGGGGGATTAACTATGGCTACACCTTC.

The chain combines TRBV25-1 with TRBJ2-2, with 8 bases that match TRBD1. This CDR3 is 18 amino acids long. J gave up 6 bases and V 4 bases, and 16 bases lay outside the gene matches. Germline V lookup: CDR1 MGHDK, CDR2 SYGVNS. The CDR3 DNA reads TGTGCCAGCAGTGCCGAAGCCGGGACAGGACCTACCTCCGGGGAGCTGTTTTTT. Encoded protein: CASSAEAGTGPTSGELFF.

The V and J genes are TRBV20-1 and TRBJ2-7; 7 bases are a match to TRBD2. Germline trimming cut 5 bases from V and 5 bases from J; bases unmatched to any gene: 12. The germline V gene encodes CDR1 DFQATT and CDR2 SNEGSKA (reference sequence). CDR3 length: 14 amino acids. This CDR3 reads CSADTLSAGDEQYF. The CDR3 DNA follows: TGCAGTGCTGACACCCTTTCTGCGGGAGACGAGCAGTACTTC.

The chain uses TRBV5-1 and TRBJ2-2, with D uncertain. There are 15 residues in the CDR3. Germline CDR1 is SGHRS and CDR2 is YFSETQ. Trimming took off 0 bases at V and 4 bases at J, with 10 bases between the two ends. CDR3 sequence reads: CASSLDSSSTGELFF. In DNA form, the CDR3 reads TGCGCCAGCAGCTTGGACAGCTCGAGCACCGGGGAGCTGTTTTTT. Full variable domain (rest looked up from reference TRBV5-1 and TRBJ2-2): KAGVTQTPRYLIKTRGQQVTLSCSPISGHRSVSWYQQTPGQGLQFLFEYFSETQRNKGNFPGRFSGRQFSNSRSEMNVSTLELGDSALYLCASSLDSSSTGELFFGEGSRLTVL.

This clonotype was found a few times. This sequence joins TRBV5-4 and TRBJ2-1; weak D call: TRBD2 (5 bases). The germline V and J ends were trimmed by 0 bases and 2 bases, with 12 bases remaining between them. Germline CDR1 reads SGHNT; CDR2 reads YYREEE (reference sequence). The CDR3 spans 16 residues. CDR3 DNA sequence: TGTGCCAGCAGCTTGGCAGGAGCTAGCACCTACAATGAGCAGTTCTTC. Amino acid sequence: CASSLAGASTYNEQFF.

The genes are TRBV20-1 and TRBJ2-7, with 9 positions matching TRBD2. CDR3 length equals 15 residues. The trim removed 1 base at V and 1 base at J, leaving 5 bases unmatched. The germline V gene has CDR1 DFQATT and CDR2 SNEGSKA (reference sequence). CDR3 in DNA: TGCAGTGCTAGAGTTGGTAGCGGGAGTTCCTACGAGCAGTACTTC. This translates into CSARVGSGSSYEQYF.

This clonotype was detected ten times or more. The chain links TRBV20-1 to TRBJ2-3; D remains ambiguous. This CDR3 region has 14 residues. In germline, CDR1 is DFQATT, CDR2 SNEGSKA (reference sequence). V was trimmed by 3 bases and J by 1 base, leaving 11 bases between them. The CDR3 coding sequence is TGCAGTGCTAGGGCAGAATTCGGCACAGATACGCAGTATTTT. Translated, it gives CSARAEFGTDTQYF.

This clonotype was seen only a few times. The CDR3 loop is CASSLGGINEQFF. The DNA of the CDR3 is TGTGCCAGCAGTTTAGGTGGAATCAATGAGCAGTTCTTC. The chain has TRBV12-3 or TRBV12-4 and TRBJ2-1, with D unclear. This CDR3 is 13 amino acids long. Trimming took 1 base from V and 6 from J, leaving 7 bases between them.

This clonotype was counted ten times or more. The chain recombines TRBV25-1 with TRBJ2-7; 9 nucleotides align to TRBD2. Germline V CDR1 and CDR2: MGHDK, SYGVNS. This CDR3 spans 13 amino acids. Losses at the gene ends were 6 bases for V and 6 bases for J; bases not matched to a gene: 6. The CDR3 region has the DNA TGTGCCAGCAGCGTAGGCGGGAGGGGCGAGCAGTACTTC. Its protein product is CASSVGGRGEQYF.

This clonotype occurred a few times. The chain is built from TRBV20-1 and TRBJ2-1; 10 positions agree with TRBD2. V lost 1 base and J lost 8; bases outside the gene matches: 11. Looked up from germline, CDR1 is DFQATT and CDR2 is SNEGSKA (reference sequence). This CDR3 is built from 16 residues. CDR3 nucleotides: TGCAGTGCTAGAGGCGAGGCTAGCGGGAGATTGGATGAGCAGTTCTTC. It codes for CSARGEASGRLDEQFF.

J is TRBJ1-4 and V is TRBV4-2; no clear D gene. Per the germline V gene, CDR1 is LGHNA and CDR2 is YNFKEQ. V dropped 2 bases and J dropped 8 bases, with 9 bases sitting between them. The CDR3 contains 13 residues. As DNA, the CDR3 is TGTGCCAGCAGCCAATTGGCGGGGGAAAAACTGTTTTTT. It encodes CASSQLAGEKLFF.

V is TRBV29-1 and J is TRBJ1-1; the D gene is possibly TRBD1 (6 bases). V was shortened by 6 bases and J by 8 bases, with 10 bases between the two germline ends. Germline CDR1 reads SQVTM; CDR2 reads ANQGSEA. The CDR3 extends over 10 amino acids. As DNA, the CDR3 is TGCAGCGTCGCCGACAGGGAAGCTTTCTTT. The encoded protein is CSVADREAFF.

This clonotype was detected a few times. This rearrangement joins TRBV10-3 to TRBJ1-3, with a tentative D call TRBD1 (5 bases). V lost 10 bases to trimming and J lost 2 bases, with 12 bases between them. Germline CDR1 and CDR2: ENHRY and SYGVKD. The CDR3 sequence is 13 residues long. The chain's CDR3 is CATLDIPGNTIYF. CDR3 nucleotides: TGTGCCACCCTGGACATTCCTGGAAACACCATATATTTT.

The sample holds a few counts of this clonotype. This chain uses TRBV2 with TRBJ2-1, with TRBD1 matching over 10 bases. V shed 5 bases and J 6 bases; nucleotides not matched to a gene: 7. Germline values: CDR1 SNHLY, CDR2 FYNNEI. The length of the CDR3 is 15 residues. The CDR3 is CASSRQGAVSNEQFF. The CDR3 region has the DNA TGTGCCAGCAGTCGACAGGGGGCAGTTTCCAATGAGCAGTTCTTC.

The gene calls are TRBV12-3 or TRBV12-4 and TRBJ2-1; TRBD2 matches at 11 bases. This CDR3 has 17 amino acids. The ends lost 1 base at V and 2 bases at J; junction bases unmatched: 4. CDR3 region: CASSLGLAGGAYNEQFF. The CDR3 nucleotides are TGTGCCAGCAGTTTAGGGCTAGCGGGAGGAGCCTACAATGAGCAGTTCTTC.

There are a few counts of this clonotype. J is TRBJ2-7 and V is TRBV12-3 or TRBV12-4; D unclear. The CDR3 runs to 14 residues. V lost 1 base and J lost 2, with 9 bases in between. The CDR3 DNA sequence: TGTGCCAGCAGTTTAGGGGATGGGGCCTACGAGCAGTACTTC. This gives the protein CASSLGDGAYEQYF.

This clonotype was picked up many times. This sequence joins TRBV6-2 or TRBV6-3 and TRBJ2-7; D unresolved. The CDR3 consists of 13 residues. With 3 bases removed from V and 2 bases from J, the gap between germline ends came to 8 bases. Germline CDR1 MNHEY, CDR2 SVGEGT. The CDR3 loop reads CASSYRGTYEQYF. The CDR3 nucleotides read TGTGCCAGCAGTTATCGAGGAACCTACGAGCAGTACTTC.

This clonotype was found a few times. The chain uses TRBV19 and TRBJ1-5; D is possibly TRBD1 (6 bases). CDR1 is LNHDA and CDR2 is SQIVND in the germline V gene (reference sequence). CDR3 length equals 13 residues. Trimming stripped 3 bases from V and 6 bases from J, with 9 bases between. CDR3: CASSIRGIQPQHF. The CDR3 DNA follows: TGTGCCAGTAGTATTAGGGGGATTCAGCCCCAGCATTTT.

This clonotype has a handful of counts. The CDR3 DNA reads TGTGCCAGCAGCGGGCTAGCGGTCTCCTACAATGAGCAGTTCTTC. As protein: CASSGLAVSYNEQFF. The V call is TRBV11-2, the J call TRBJ2-1, with 7 bases identical to TRBD2. With 5 bases clipped from V and 0 bases from J, the junction kept 4 bases outside the gene matches. The CDR3 is 15 residues long. Germline values: CDR1 SGHAT, CDR2 FQNNGV.